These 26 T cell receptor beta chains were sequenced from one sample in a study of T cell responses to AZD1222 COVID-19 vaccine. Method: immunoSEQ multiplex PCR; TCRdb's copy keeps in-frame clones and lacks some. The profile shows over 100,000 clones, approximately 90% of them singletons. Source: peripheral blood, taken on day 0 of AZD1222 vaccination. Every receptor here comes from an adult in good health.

The CDR3 DNA sequence: TGTGCCAGCAGCGCTCCTAGCTTTGAGCAGTTCTTC. Its protein is CASSAPSFEQFF. The V call is TRBV25-1, the J call TRBJ2-1; tentative D call: TRBD2 (5 bases). V shed 6 bases and J shed 9 bases, with 12 bases lying between them. Germline assignment: CDR1 MGHDK and CDR2 SYGVNS. The CDR3 has 12 amino acids.

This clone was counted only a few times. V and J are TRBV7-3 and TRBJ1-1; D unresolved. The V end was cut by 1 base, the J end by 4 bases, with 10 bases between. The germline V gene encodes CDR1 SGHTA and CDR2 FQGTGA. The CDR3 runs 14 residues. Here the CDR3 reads CASSLIGGGTEAFF. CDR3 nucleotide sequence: TGTGCCAGCAGCTTAATTGGCGGCGGCACTGAAGCTTTCTTT.

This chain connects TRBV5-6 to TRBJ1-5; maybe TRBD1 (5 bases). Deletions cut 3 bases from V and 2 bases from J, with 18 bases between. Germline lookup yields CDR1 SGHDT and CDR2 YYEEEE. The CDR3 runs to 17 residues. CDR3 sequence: CASSWGGVGFRNQPQHF. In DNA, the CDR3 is TGTGCCAGCAGCTGGGGAGGGGTGGGGTTCCGCAATCAGCCCCAGCATTTT.

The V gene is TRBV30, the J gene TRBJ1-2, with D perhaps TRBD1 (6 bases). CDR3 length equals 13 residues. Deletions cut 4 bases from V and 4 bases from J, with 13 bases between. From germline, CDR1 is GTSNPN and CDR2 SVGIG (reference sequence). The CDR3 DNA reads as TGTGCCTGGAACCGACAGGAGACCTATGGCTACACCTTC. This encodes CAWNRQETYGYTF. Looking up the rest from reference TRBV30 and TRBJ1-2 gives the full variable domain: SQTIHQWPATLVQPVGSPLSLECTVEGTSNPNLYWYRQAAGRGLQLLFYSVGIGQISSEVPQNLSASRPQDRQFILSSKKLLLSDSGFYLCAWNRQETYGYTFGSGTRLTVV.

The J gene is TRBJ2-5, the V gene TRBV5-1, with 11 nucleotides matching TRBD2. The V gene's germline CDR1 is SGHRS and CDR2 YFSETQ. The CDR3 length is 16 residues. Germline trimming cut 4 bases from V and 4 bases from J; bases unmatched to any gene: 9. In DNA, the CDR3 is TGCGCCAGCAGCATCCTTAGCGGGGGGGCTGGAGAGACCCAGTACTTC. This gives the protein CASSILSGGAGETQYF.

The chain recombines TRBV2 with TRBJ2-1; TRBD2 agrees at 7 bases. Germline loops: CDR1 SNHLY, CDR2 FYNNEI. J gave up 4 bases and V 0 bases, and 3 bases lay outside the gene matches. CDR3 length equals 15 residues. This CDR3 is CASSEAGGEYNEQFF. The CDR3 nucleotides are TGTGCCAGCAGTGAAGCGGGGGGGGAGTACAATGAGCAGTTCTTC. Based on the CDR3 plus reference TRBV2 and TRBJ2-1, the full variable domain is EPEVTQTPSHQVTQMGQEVILRCVPISNHLYFYWYRQILGQKVEFLVSFYNNEISEKSEIFDDQFSVERPDGSNFTLKIRSTKLEDSAMYFCASSEAGGEYNEQFFGPGTRLTVL.

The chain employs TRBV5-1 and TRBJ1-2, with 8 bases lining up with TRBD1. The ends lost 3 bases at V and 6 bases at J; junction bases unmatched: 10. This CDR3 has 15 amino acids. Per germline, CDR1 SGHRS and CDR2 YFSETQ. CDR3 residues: CASSWRTGLTDGYTF. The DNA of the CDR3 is TGCGCCAGCAGCTGGAGGACAGGGTTGACTGATGGCTACACCTTC. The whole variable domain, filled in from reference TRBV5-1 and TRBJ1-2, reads KAGVTQTPRYLIKTRGQQVTLSCSPISGHRSVSWYQQTPGQGLQFLFEYFSETQRNKGNFPGRFSGRQFSNSRSEMNVSTLELGDSALYLCASSWRTGLTDGYTFGSGTRLTVV.

The chain's CDR3 is CASSQANLQYF. The CDR3 nucleotides read TGTGCCAGCAGCCAAGCGAATCTACAGTACTTC. V and J are TRBV3-1 (or the pseudogene TRBV3-2) and TRBJ2-7; no firm D call. The V end was cut by 1 base, the J end by 10 bases, with 8 bases between. Germline CDR1 LGHDT, CDR2 YNNKEL (reference sequence). The CDR3 extends over 11 amino acids.

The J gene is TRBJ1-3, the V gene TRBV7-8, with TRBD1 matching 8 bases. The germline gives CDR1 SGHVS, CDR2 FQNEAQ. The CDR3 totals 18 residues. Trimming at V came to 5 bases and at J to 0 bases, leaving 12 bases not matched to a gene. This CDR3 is CASSPGAGQVSSGNTIYF. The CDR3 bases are TGTGCCAGCAGCCCGGGTGCGGGACAGGTGAGCTCTGGAAACACCATATATTTT.

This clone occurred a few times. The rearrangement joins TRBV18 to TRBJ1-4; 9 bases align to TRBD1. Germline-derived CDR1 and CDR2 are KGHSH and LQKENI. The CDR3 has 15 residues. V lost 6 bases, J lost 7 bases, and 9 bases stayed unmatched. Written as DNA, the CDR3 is TGTGCCAGCTCCCCTGGACAGGGGCGAAGTGAAAAACTGTTTTTT. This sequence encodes CASSPGQGRSEKLFF.

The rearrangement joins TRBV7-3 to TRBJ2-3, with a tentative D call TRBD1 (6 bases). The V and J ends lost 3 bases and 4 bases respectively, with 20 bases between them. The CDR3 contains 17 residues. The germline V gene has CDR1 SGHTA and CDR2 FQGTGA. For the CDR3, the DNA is TGTGCCAGCAGCTTGGGGATCGGCAGGGGCCGGGCAGATACGCAGTATTTT. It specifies CASSLGIGRGRADTQYF. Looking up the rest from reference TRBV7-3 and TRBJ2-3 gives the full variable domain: GAGVSQTPSNKVTEKGKYVELRCDPISGHTALYWYRQSLGQGPEFLIYFQGTGAADDSGLPNDRFFAVRPEGSVSTLKIQRTERGDSAVYLCASSLGIGRGRADTQYFGPGTRLTVL.

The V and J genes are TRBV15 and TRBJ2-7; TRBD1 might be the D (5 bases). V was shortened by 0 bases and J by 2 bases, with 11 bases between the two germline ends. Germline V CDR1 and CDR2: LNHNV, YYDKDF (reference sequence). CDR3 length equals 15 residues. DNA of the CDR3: TGTGCCACCAGCAGAGAGAGTCAGGGAACCTACGAGCAGTACTTC. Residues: CATSRESQGTYEQYF.

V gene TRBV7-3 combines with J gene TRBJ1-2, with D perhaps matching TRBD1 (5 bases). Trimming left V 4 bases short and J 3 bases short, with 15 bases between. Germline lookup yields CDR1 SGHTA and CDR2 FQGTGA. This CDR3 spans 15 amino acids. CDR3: CASSSQTGADYGYTF. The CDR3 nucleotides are TGTGCCAGCAGCTCACAGACCGGGGCGGACTATGGCTACACCTTC.

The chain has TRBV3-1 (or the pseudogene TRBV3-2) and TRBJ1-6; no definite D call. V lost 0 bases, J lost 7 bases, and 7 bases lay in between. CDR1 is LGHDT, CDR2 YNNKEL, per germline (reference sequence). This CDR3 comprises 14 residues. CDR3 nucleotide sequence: TGTGCCAGCAGCCAAGATCTCCCAAATTCACCCCTCCACTTT. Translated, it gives CASSQDLPNSPLHF.

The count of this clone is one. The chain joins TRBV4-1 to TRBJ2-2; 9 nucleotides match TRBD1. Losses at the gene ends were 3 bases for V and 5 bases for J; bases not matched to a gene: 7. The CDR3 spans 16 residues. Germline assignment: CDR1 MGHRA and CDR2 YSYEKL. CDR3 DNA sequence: TGCGCCAGCAGCCATACCGGGACAGGGAGGACCGGGGAGCTGTTTTTT. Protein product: CASSHTGTGRTGELFF.

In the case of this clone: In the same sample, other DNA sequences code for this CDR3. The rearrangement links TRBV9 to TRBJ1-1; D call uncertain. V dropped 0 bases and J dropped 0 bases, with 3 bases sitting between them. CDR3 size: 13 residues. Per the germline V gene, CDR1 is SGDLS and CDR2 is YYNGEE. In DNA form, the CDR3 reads TGTGCCAGCAGCGTAGAGGTGAACACTGAAGCTTTCTTT. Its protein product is CASSVEVNTEAFF.

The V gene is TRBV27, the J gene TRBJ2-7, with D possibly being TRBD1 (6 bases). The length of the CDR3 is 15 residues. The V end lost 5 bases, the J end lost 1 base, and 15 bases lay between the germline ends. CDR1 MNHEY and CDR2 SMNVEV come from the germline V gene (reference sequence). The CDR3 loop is CASSNAGTKSYEQYF. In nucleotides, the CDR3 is TGTGCCAGCAGTAACGCCGGGACAAAGTCCTACGAGCAGTACTTC.

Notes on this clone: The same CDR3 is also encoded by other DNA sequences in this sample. CDR3 loop: CAWSRGRDQPQHF. Written as DNA, the CDR3 is TGTGCCTGGAGTAGGGGGAGGGATCAGCCCCAGCATTTT. This rearrangement joins TRBV30 to TRBJ1-5, with a possible D match to TRBD1 (6 bases). The germline V gene has CDR1 GTSNPN and CDR2 SVGIG (reference sequence). This CDR3 contains 13 residues. V dropped 2 bases and J dropped 5 bases, with 10 bases sitting between them.

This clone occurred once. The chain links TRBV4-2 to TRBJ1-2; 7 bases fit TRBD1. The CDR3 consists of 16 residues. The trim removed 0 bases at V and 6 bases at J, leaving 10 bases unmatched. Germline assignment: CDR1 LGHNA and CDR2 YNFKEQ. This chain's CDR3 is CASSQDPTDRVHGYTF. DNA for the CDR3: TGTGCCAGCAGCCAAGATCCAACCGACAGGGTACATGGCTACACCTTC.

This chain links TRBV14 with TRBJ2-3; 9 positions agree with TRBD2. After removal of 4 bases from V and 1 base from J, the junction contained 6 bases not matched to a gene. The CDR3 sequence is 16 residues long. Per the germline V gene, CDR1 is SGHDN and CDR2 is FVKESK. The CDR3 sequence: CASSRGLASGTDTQYF. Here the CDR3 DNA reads TGTGCCAGCAGCCGAGGACTAGCGTCTGGCACAGATACGCAGTATTTT.

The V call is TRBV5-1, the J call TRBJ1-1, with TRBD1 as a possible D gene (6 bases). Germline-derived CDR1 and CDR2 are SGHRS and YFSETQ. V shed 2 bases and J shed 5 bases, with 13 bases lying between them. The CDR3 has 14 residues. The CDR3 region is CASSFSGGRTEAFF. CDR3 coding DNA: TGCGCCAGCAGCTTCTCCGGGGGCCGGACTGAAGCTTTCTTT.

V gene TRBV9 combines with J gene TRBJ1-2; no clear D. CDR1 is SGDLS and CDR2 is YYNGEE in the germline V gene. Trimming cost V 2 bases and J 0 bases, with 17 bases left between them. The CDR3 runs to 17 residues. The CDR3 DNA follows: TGTGCCAGCAGCGTTGGGTACTCGACCGGAGCTAACTATGGCTACACCTTC. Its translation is CASSVGYSTGANYGYTF.

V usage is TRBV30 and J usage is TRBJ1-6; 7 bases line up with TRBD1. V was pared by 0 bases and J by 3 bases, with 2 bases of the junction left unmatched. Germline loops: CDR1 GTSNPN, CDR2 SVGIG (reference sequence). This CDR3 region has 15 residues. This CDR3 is CAWSVRGLYNSPLHF. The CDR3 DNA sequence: TGTGCCTGGAGTGTTAGGGGGCTCTATAATTCACCCCTCCACTTT.

DNA for the CDR3: TGTGCCATCAGAGGACAGGGGCCCAAGGAGGATGGCTACACCTTC. This translates into CAIRGQGPKEDGYTF. The chain recombines TRBV10-3 with TRBJ1-2, with 9 bases lining up with TRBD1. J was trimmed by 6 bases and V by 6 bases; bases with no gene match: 11. This CDR3 spans 15 amino acids. CDR1 ENHRY and CDR2 SYGVKD come from the germline V gene.

CDR3 in DNA: TGTGCCAGCAGCGAGGGACAGGGGACCGGCAATCAGCCCCAGCATTTT. Translation: CASSEGQGTGNQPQHF. The J gene is TRBJ1-5, the V gene TRBV4-2, with 10 bases fitting TRBD1. Germline assignment: CDR1 LGHNA and CDR2 YNFKEQ. The CDR3 runs 16 residues. After removal of 5 bases from V and 2 bases from J, the junction contained 6 bases not matched to a gene.

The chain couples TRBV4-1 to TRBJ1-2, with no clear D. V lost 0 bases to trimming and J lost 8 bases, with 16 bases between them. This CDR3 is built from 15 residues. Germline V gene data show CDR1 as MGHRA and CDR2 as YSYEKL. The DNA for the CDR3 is TGCGCCAGCAGCCAAGATGTACCTCGATCAGAGGGCTACACCTTC. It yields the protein CASSQDVPRSEGYTF.